This T cell receptor (beta chain) was sequenced during a study of neurological immune-mediated disorders (dated by TCRdb to between 2018 and 2021). With respect to the entire study: Among the roughly 34 multiple sclerosis patients, relapsing-remitting MS accounted for about 31 and secondary progressive MS accounted for 3. Using UMI-based sequencing, the study compared peripheral blood TCR-beta repertoires from patients with HTLV-I-associated myelopathy (HAM/TSP), patients with multiple sclerosis, and healthy controls. The approximately 100 TCR-beta libraries included longitudinal samples, technical triplicates and paired sorted CD4+ and CD8+ T-cell subsets alongside PBMC samples. Each longitudinal HAM/TSP and healthy donor was sampled at 3 time-points spaced at about 3-45 month intervals. The cohort comprised roughly 69 subjects: roughly 15 HAM/TSP patients, approximately 34 multiple sclerosis patients and around 20 healthy controls. General findings and caveats noted by the study authors: No identical CDR3 amino acid sequences were found to be shared among expanded clones across subjects, suggesting that TCR-beta repertoires were private in all groups. The MS cluster showed no association with clinical or MRI features, and the authors stated that larger cohorts are needed. In a phylogenetic analysis, the repertoires of 18 out of 34 MS patients fell into a single cluster of related CDR3 sequences, pointing to a possible signature at the repertoire level. The highest TCR clonal expansion was observed in HAM/TSP patients, whereas the lowest was observed in MS patients, even when compared with healthy controls.

The CDR3 spans 13 residues, from the cysteine through the phenylalanine. Solely the CDR3 DNA is kept, with 39 bases framed from the first base. The germline ends are 4 bases apart after V is trimmed by 0 bases and J by 4 bases. The germline V gene sets CDR1 to SGHRS and CDR2 to YFSETQ. This clonotype came up many times. The clone's antigen remains unknown. Within one base of it there is no much larger clone, and no base qualities were kept. In the paper's terms, the time point label means: longitudinal time-point 3. Unsorted PBMC libraries were generated from 2 million PBMCs stored in RNAlater at -80 °C until RNA extraction. The multiple sclerosis patients were enrolled in a US clinical protocol that used magnetic resonance imaging to evaluate disease progression. PBMCs were separated from peripheral blood using Ficoll-Hypaque density gradient centrifugation and then cryopreserved in liquid nitrogen.

cDNA synthesis used template-switch 5'RACE with a primer carrying a 10-nucleotide random unique molecular identifier tagging each TCR transcript. Each sequencing run produced over 200 million TCR-beta sequences covering 15-18 subjects. Total RNA was extracted with the RNeasy kit. The KAPA Real-time Library Amplification kit was used to amplify TCR-beta VDJ regions with primers for the TCR constant region and the 5'RACE anchor. Sample indexes and Illumina adaptors were added in a first PCR, after which library yield was increased in a second PCR. The roughly 650 bp TCR product was size-selected on a 2% E-gel SizeSelection system after Ampure bead purification. Library quality was checked on a Bioanalyzer, concentration was measured with Qubit, and libraries were quantified with the Kapa Library Quantification kit before pooling. An Illumina HiSeq 2500 sequenced the libraries paired-end 2 x 150 bp. To increase sequence diversity, roughly 25-31% phiX was spiked into each library pool. Turning to the authors' computational methods: The UMI-based MiGEC pipeline processed quality-filtered reads and removed over 85% of raw TCR sequences during error correction. VDJ genes were aligned to IMGT germline references, and clonotypes were defined by unique CDR3 amino acid sequence plus V-J genes. VDJtools evaluated clonal expansion, Shannon diversity and CDR3 relatedness (CalcPairwiseDistances, ClusterSamples); CLCbio workbench built phylogenetic trees. A clone was classed as expanded if it had 8 or more unique UMIs, a cutoff based on coefficient-of-variation modelling across technical triplicates. TCRdb's own reprocessing of the public reads used fastp at Q25 and MiXCR and kept productive beta chains. Records with the same CDR3 protein are collapsed into one entry carrying the most frequent genes and DNA. TCRdb's processing, not the authors' own work, is the source of the V and J calls. This sample gives some 80,000 distinct CDR3 sequences in total; under 4.5% of them show up just once. The top ten clonotypes cover 5.7% of the sample.

This TCR derives from a woman in her sixties or seventies with multiple sclerosis. The chain is made from TRBV5-1 and TRBJ2-2; no D gene call is confident. Input material: PBMCs. The CDR3 loop reads CASSLDGTGELFF. The nucleotides are TGCGCCAGCAGCTTGGATGGCACCGGGGAGCTGTTTTTT.